This entry lists 21 T cell receptor beta chains sequenced from one sample in a study of T cell clonality in common variable immunodeficiency. Repertoires were generated with immunoSEQ multiplex PCR, while TCRdb's copy carries only in-frame clones and drops some. The profile covers 30,000 to 40,000 clones, none occurring a single time. What was sequenced was peripheral blood mononuclear cells. The receptors originated from a person aged 18 to 75 in good health.

This clone has at least ten counts. The read terminates 3 residues before the CDR3 end, so the remaining end is supplied by the germline J gene. The chain couples TRBV20-1 to TRBJ2-1; 9 nucleotides match TRBD2. V was pared by 5 bases and J by 8 bases, with 13 bases of the junction left unmatched. This CDR3 comprises 15 residues. The germline V gene encodes CDR1 DFQATT and CDR2 SNEGSKA (reference sequence). CDR3 in amino acids: CSAPPRAGGVHEQFF. The sequenced CDR3 bases are TGCAGTGCTCCTCCCCGAGCGGGAGGTGTCCATGAG.

This clone was recorded at least ten times. The read stops 3 residues short of the end of the CDR3; the missing end is completed from the germline J gene. The chain has TRBV7-3 and TRBJ2-2; D unclear. Trimming shortened V by 2 bases and J by 2 bases, and 6 bases separated the two germline ends. Looked up from germline, CDR1 is SGHTA and CDR2 is FQGTGA. There are 14 residues in the CDR3. The sequenced CDR3 bases are TGTGCCAGCAGCTTAGTCTCTAACACCGGGGAG. The encoded protein is CASSLVSNTGE. The full CDR3 reads CASSLVSNTGELFF.

Many counts were recorded for this clone. The read ends 3 residues early relative to the CDR3; the germline J gene fills the gap. J is TRBJ2-2 and V is TRBV7-3, with TRBD1 matching 9 bases. This CDR3 has 14 residues. CDR1 is SGHTA and CDR2 is FQGTGA in the germline V gene. V lost 4 bases and J lost 6; bases outside the gene matches: 3. CDR3 region: CASSSGQGSGELFF. CDR3 DNA, as far as it was read: TGTGCCAGCAGCTCGGGACAGGGTTCCGGGGAG.

This clone was recorded at least ten times. The read ends 3 residues shy of where the CDR3 ends; the end is completed using the germline J gene. J is TRBJ2-7 and V is TRBV2; D gene uncertain. Germline CDR1 SNHLY, CDR2 FYNNEI. This CDR3 has 12 amino acids. V was trimmed by 6 bases and J by 2 bases, leaving 8 bases between them. The chain's CDR3 is CASRGDPYEQYF. The covered CDR3 bases are TGTGCCAGCAGGGGCGACCCCTACGAG. The full variable domain, with the rest looked up from reference TRBV2 and TRBJ2-7, is EPEVTQTPSHQVTQMGQEVILRCVPISNHLYFYWYRQILGQKVEFLVSFYNNEISEKSEIFDDQFSVERPDGSNFTLKIRSTKLEDSAMYFCASRGDPYEQYFGPGTRLTVT.

This clone was counted ten times or more. The read terminates 3 residues before the CDR3 end, so the remaining end is supplied by the germline J gene. The chain couples TRBV19 to TRBJ1-1; 7 bases match TRBD1. This CDR3 is 17 amino acids long. V trimming: 0 bases; J trimming: 0 bases; junction bases outside the gene matches: 7. In germline, CDR1 is LNHDA, CDR2 SQIVND (reference sequence). The CDR3 sequence is CASSIDSTGWVNTEAFF. The CDR3 DNA, read in part, is TGTGCCAGTAGTATAGATTCGACAGGGTGGGTGAACACTGAA.

Comment on this clone: Coverage ceases 3 residues before the CDR3 finishes, and the germline J gene fills in the end. V is TRBV30 and J is TRBJ1-6, with 7 positions matching TRBD1. V shed 2 bases, J shed 11 bases, and the junction held 15 bases outside the gene matches. The length of the CDR3 is 16 residues. Germline values: CDR1 GTSNPN, CDR2 SVGIG (reference sequence). CDR3: CAWSRSTTGFAPPLHF. The CDR3 DNA, read in part, is TGTGCCTGGAGTCGGAGTACGACAGGGTTCGCTCCACCC.

This clone was seen ten or more times. The read gets to within 3 residues of the CDR3 end, and the germline J gene fills in the rest. This chain links TRBV7-9 with TRBJ1-2; perhaps TRBD1 as D (5 bases). Trimming cost V 2 bases and J 3 bases, with 10 bases left between them. This CDR3 has 14 residues. Germline V CDR1 and CDR2: SEHNR, FQNEAQ (reference sequence). The CDR3 bases that were read are TGTGCCAGCAGCTTAATGGTAGGGGACTATGGC. Translating it yields CASSLMVGDYG. The entire CDR3 protein is CASSLMVGDYGYTF.

This clone occurred many times. The read falls 3 residues short of the CDR3 end, and the missing part is taken from the germline J gene. This sequence joins TRBV5-1 and TRBJ2-2; a possible D gene is TRBD2 (5 bases). The CDR3 is 14 residues long. The V gene's germline CDR1 is SGHRS and CDR2 YFSETQ. V shed 4 bases and J shed 3 bases, with 10 bases lying between them. CDR3 region: CASSQFGDTGELFF. The part of the CDR3 DNA that was read is TGCGCCAGCAGCCAGTTCGGGGACACCGGGGAG.

With regard to this clone: With the read ending 3 residues before the CDR3 end, the germline J gene is used to fill in that end. The chain carries TRBV5-4 and TRBJ2-1, with 9 bases that match TRBD2. The V and J ends lost 2 bases and 3 bases, in that order; junction bases with no gene match: 3. Germline-derived CDR1 and CDR2 are SGHNT and YYREEE (reference sequence). The CDR3 is 15 residues long. The CDR3 region is CASSFGGGGYNEQFF. CDR3 DNA (partial): TGTGCCAGCAGCTTTGGCGGGGGGGGCTACAATGAG.

This clone was counted many times. The CDR3 is cut off 3 residues early in the read; its end comes from the germline J gene. The rearrangement links TRBV6-2 or TRBV6-3 to TRBJ2-5; TRBD2 is a possible D gene (5 bases). The germline gives CDR1 MNHEY, CDR2 SVGEGT. Trimming shortened V by 5 bases and J by 3 bases, and 16 bases separated the two germline ends. This CDR3 contains 15 residues. The CDR3 sequence: CASSLYPRREETQYF. Partial CDR3 DNA: TGTGCCAGCAGTCTCTACCCCCGGCGGGAAGAGACC.

In its sample, this clone was seen many times. The read ends 3 residues before the CDR3 terminus; that terminus is restored from the germline J gene. The V gene is TRBV9, the J gene TRBJ1-3; D ambiguous. Germline CDR1 is SGDLS and CDR2 is YYNGEE. This CDR3 comprises 14 residues. V dropped 2 bases and J dropped 1 base, with 7 bases sitting between them. The sequenced CDR3 bases are TGTGCCAGCAGCGTCCAGAATTCTGGAAACACC. Translated, it gives CASSVQNSGNT. The entire CDR3 protein reads CASSVQNSGNTIYF.

This clone was counted many times. The DNA ends 3 residues before the CDR3 does, and the rest of the CDR3 is filled in from the germline J gene. J is TRBJ1-1 and V is TRBV7-9; D uncertain. Germline V lookup: CDR1 SEHNR, CDR2 FQNEAQ (reference sequence). V lost 5 bases and J 1 base, leaving 11 bases between the germline ends. CDR3 length equals 14 residues. The sequenced CDR3 bases are TGTGCCAGCAGCGATAGGCGGGGGAACACTGAA. Its translation is CASSDRRGNTE. Given in full, the CDR3 is CASSDRRGNTEAFF.

This clone was found many times. One end of the junction fails to match germline, which may point to a read error. The read gets to within 3 residues of the CDR3 end, and the germline J gene fills in the rest. The V gene is TRBV4-2, the J gene TRBJ2-5; possible D gene TRBD2, 6 bases. The CDR3 runs 15 residues. Germline V gene data show CDR1 as LGHNA and CDR2 as YNFKEQ. The covered CDR3 bases are TGCGCCAGCAGCCAAGTTTTAGCGGTTCAAGAGACC. It specifies CASSQVLAVQET. The CDR3 in full is CASSQVLAVQETQYF.

This clone was seen at least ten times. The read gets to within 3 residues of the CDR3 end, and the germline J gene fills in the rest. The rearrangement joins TRBV27 to TRBJ2-7, with 7 bases matching TRBD1. V trimming: 8 bases; J trimming: 3 bases; junction bases outside the gene matches: 7. CDR3 length: 13 amino acids. Germline V gene data show CDR1 as MNHEY and CDR2 as SMNVEV (reference sequence). The covered CDR3 bases are TGTGCCAGCGGGTCAAACAGGGGCTACGAG. It is translated as CASGSNRGYE. The entire CDR3 protein reads CASGSNRGYEQYF.

This clone came up many times. The CDR3 extends 3 residues past the end of the read, so its final part is completed from the germline J gene. This chain connects TRBV28 to TRBJ1-2; D gene ambiguous. CDR1 and CDR2 from the germline V gene are MDHEN and SYDVKM. V lost 6 bases and J lost 3, with 8 bases in between. CDR3 length: 12 residues. The part of the CDR3 DNA that was read is TGTGCCAGCAGCCCATCCCACTATGGC. It specifies CASSPSHYG. The entire CDR3 sequence reads CASSPSHYGYTF.

At least ten counts were recorded for this clone. The read terminates 3 residues ahead of where the CDR3 ends, so the germline J gene completes it. The chain recombines TRBV7-9 with TRBJ2-1, with D hard to call. V gave up 5 bases and J gave up 7 bases, with 9 bases separating them. The germline CDR1 and CDR2 sequences are SEHNR and FQNEAQ (reference sequence). This CDR3 is built from 12 residues. CDR3 DNA (partial): TGTGCCAGCAGCCTACTAAGGAATGAG. It is translated as CASSLLRNE. The full CDR3 protein is CASSLLRNEQFF.

The sample holds many counts of this clone. The CDR3 extends 3 residues past the end of the read, so its final part is completed from the germline J gene. This chain connects TRBV5-1 to TRBJ1-4; TRBD1 matches at 7 bases. The CDR3 length is 15 residues. V lost 0 bases and J lost 8; bases outside the gene matches: 7. In germline, CDR1 is SGHRS, CDR2 YFSETQ. CDR3 amino acids: CASSLAGTVGEKLFF. CDR3 DNA, as far as it was read: TGCGCCAGCAGCTTGGCCGGGACAGTAGGAGAAAAA.

Ten or more counts support this clone. The read terminates 3 residues ahead of where the CDR3 ends, so the germline J gene completes it. V is TRBV7-9 and J is TRBJ1-6; perhaps TRBD1 as D (5 bases). The V end was cut by 8 bases, the J end by 7 bases, with 12 bases between. Looked up from germline, CDR1 is SEHNR and CDR2 is FQNEAQ (reference sequence). The CDR3 loop spans 13 amino acids. The CDR3 reads CASGDSGNSPLHF. CDR3 DNA, as far as it was read: TGTGCCAGCGGAGACAGTGGCAATTCACCC. The whole variable domain, filled in from reference TRBV7-9 and TRBJ1-6, reads DTGVSQNPRHKITKRGQNVTFRCDPISEHNRLYWYRQTLGQGPEFLTYFQNEAQLEKSRLLSDRFSAERPKGSFSTLEIQRTEQGDSAMYLCASGDSGNSPLHFGNGTRLTVT.

This clone has a count of ten or more. The observed sequence ends 3 residues before the CDR3 terminus, with the missing tail filled in from the germline J gene. This rearrangement joins TRBV7-9 to TRBJ1-1; TRBD1 matches 7 bases. This CDR3 is 14 amino acids long. The V segment lost 2 bases and the J segment 6 bases; nucleotides outside the gene matches: 6. Germline CDR1 SEHNR, CDR2 FQNEAQ (reference sequence). The sequenced part of the CDR3 DNA is TGTGCCAGCAGCTTAAGGACAGGCCACCCTGAA. As protein: CASSLRTGHPE. In full, the CDR3 is CASSLRTGHPEAFF.

This clone ranks as medium-sized (0.01 to 0.1%). The CDR3 end falls 3 residues outside the read, so it is completed with the germline J gene. The chain recombines TRBV28 with TRBJ2-2, with a weak D call TRBD1 (5 bases). Trimming left V 7 bases short and J 5 bases short, with 11 bases between. CDR1 MDHEN and CDR2 SYDVKM come from the germline V gene. The CDR3 is 13 residues long. CDR3 bases read: TGTGCCAGCATCGACAGTTCGACCGGGGAG. Residues: CASIDSSTGE. The CDR3, in full, reads CASIDSSTGELFF.

This clone was counted many times. The read ends 3 residues early relative to the CDR3; the germline J gene fills the gap. V and J are TRBV20-1 and TRBJ1-1; D is ambiguous. There are 13 residues in the CDR3. V was pared by 4 bases and J by 1 base, with 10 bases between. Germline values: CDR1 DFQATT, CDR2 SNEGSKA (reference sequence). The DNA read from the CDR3 is TGCAGTGCTAAAGAACCTAAGAACACTGAA. Protein: CSAKEPKNTE. The entire CDR3 sequence reads CSAKEPKNTEAFF.